The clone carrying this TCR beta chain has a handful of counts. Its antigen remains unidentified. The record originates from a study of CD8 T cells in ankylosing spondylitis. The study's findings and limits: A subset of motif variants has previously been described in the synovial fluid and blood of reactive arthritis. Matched synovial fluid from ankylosing spondylitis patients was reported to be enriched for disease-linked clones.

From the 5' RACE reads, TCRdb called clonotypes with MiXCR, one entry per CDR3 protein. The profile shows more than 150,000 distinct CDR3 sequences, roughly 13% of them singletons. This CDR3 comprises 15 residues. With 2 bases removed from V and 5 bases from J, the gap between germline ends came to 13 bases. CDR1 and CDR2 (germline): SGHDT, YYEEEE. V is TRBV5-6 and J is TRBJ2-2; either TRBD1 or TRBD2 may fit D (5 bases each). The sample consisted of blood, either unsorted or a sorted T cell fraction (not recorded which). The receptor's source is a male donor with ankylosing spondylitis or in good health (not recorded which). The CDR3 spells CASSFGASHTGELFF. In DNA form, the CDR3 reads TGTGCCAGCAGCTTTGGGGCTAGCCATACCGGGGAGCTGTTTTTT.